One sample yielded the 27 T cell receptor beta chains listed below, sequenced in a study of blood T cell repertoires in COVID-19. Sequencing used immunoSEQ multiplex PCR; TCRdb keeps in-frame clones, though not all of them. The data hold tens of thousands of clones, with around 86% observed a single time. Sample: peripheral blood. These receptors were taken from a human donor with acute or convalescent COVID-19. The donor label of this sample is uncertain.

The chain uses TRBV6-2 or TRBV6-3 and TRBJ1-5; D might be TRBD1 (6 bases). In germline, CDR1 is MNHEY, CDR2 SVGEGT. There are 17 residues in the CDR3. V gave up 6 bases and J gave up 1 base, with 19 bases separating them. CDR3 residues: CASSQGQTWISNQPQHF. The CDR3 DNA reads TGTGCCAGCAGCCAAGGACAGACCTGGATAAGCAATCAGCCCCAGCATTTT.

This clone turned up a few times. CDR3 residues: CASSLENAWSSYEQYF. DNA for the CDR3: TGTGCCAGCAGCTTAGAAAATGCTTGGAGCTCCTACGAGCAGTACTTC. The chain joins TRBV11-3 to TRBJ2-7; D is ambiguous. Trimming removed 0 bases at V and 0 bases at J, with 12 bases between. The CDR3 runs 16 residues. CDR1 and CDR2 from the germline V gene are SGHNT and YENEEA.

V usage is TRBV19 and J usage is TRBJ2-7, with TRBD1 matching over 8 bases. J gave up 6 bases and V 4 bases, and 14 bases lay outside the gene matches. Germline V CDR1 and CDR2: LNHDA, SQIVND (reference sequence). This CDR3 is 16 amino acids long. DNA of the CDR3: TGTGCCAGTAGTAGAACACAGGGACAGGTAGATGGCGAGCAGTACTTC. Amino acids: CASSRTQGQVDGEQYF.

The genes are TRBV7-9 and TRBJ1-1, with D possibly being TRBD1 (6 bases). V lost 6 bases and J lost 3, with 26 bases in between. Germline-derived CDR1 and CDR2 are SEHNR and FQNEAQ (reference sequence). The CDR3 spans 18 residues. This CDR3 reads CASSLRWDTIGRDTEAFF. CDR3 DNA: TGTGCCAGCAGTCTCCGGTGGGACACAATAGGGAGGGACACTGAAGCTTTCTTT.

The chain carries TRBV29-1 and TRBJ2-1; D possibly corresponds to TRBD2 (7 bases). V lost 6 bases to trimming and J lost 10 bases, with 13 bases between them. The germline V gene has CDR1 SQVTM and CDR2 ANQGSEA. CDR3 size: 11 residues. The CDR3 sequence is CSVGGAGEQFF. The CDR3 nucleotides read TGCAGCGTAGGGGGAGCGGGGGAGCAGTTCTTC.

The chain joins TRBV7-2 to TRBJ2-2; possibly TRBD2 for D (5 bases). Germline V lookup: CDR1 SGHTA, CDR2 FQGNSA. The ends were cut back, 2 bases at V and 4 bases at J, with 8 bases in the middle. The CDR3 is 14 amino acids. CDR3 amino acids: CASSLRRTTGELFF. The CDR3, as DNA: TGTGCCAGCAGCTTAAGGAGGACCACCGGGGAGCTGTTTTTT. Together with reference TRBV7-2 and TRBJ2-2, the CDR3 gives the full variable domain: GAGVSQSPSNKVTEKGKDVELRCDPISGHTALYWYRQSLGQGLEFLIYFQGNSAPDKSGLPSDRFSAERTGGSVSTLTIQRTQQEDSAVYLCASSLRRTTGELFFGEGSRLTVL.

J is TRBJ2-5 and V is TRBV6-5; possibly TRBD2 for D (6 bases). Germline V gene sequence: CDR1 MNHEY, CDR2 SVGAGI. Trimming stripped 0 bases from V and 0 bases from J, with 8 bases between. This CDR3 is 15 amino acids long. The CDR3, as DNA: TGTGCCAGCAGTTACTCTCTAGCGAACCAAGAGACCCAGTACTTC. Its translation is CASSYSLANQETQYF.

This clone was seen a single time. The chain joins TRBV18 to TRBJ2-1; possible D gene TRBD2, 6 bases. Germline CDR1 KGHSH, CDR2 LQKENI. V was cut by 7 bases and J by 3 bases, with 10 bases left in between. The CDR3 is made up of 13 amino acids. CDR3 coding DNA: TGTGCCAGCTTTTTGGGAGGCTACAATGAGCAGTTCTTC. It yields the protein CASFLGGYNEQFF.

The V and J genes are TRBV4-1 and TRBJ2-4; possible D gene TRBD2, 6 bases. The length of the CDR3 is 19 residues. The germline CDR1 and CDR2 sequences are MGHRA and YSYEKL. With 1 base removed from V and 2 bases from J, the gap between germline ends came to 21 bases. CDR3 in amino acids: CASSQVARPEGSTKNIQYF. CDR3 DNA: TGCGCCAGCAGCCAAGTTGCACGACCGGAGGGGAGTACCAAAAACATTCAGTACTTC.

Here the CDR3 reads CASSSAGVNTIYF. CDR3 in DNA: TGTGCCAGCAGCTCGGCCGGGGTAAACACCATATATTTT. The rearrangement joins TRBV13 to TRBJ1-3; D is unresolved. Per the germline V gene, CDR1 is PRHDT and CDR2 is FYEKMQ (reference sequence). This CDR3 is built from 13 residues. Between the trimmed V and J ends, which lost 4 bases and 6 bases, there was a span of 10 bases.

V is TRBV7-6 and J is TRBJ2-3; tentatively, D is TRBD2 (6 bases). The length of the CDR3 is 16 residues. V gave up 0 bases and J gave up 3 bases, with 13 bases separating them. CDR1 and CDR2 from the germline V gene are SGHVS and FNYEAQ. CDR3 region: CASSLAPGGRTDTQYF. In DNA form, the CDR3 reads TGTGCCAGCAGCTTAGCGCCAGGAGGGCGTACAGATACGCAGTATTTT.

The CDR3 coding sequence is TGTGCCAGCAGTGCCGACAGTGAGCAGTTCTTC. Protein product: CASSADSEQFF. The rearrangement uses TRBV2 and TRBJ2-1, with TRBD1 as a possible D gene (5 bases). V was cut by 4 bases and J by 9 bases, with 7 bases left in between. The germline V gene encodes CDR1 SNHLY and CDR2 FYNNEI. The CDR3 spans 11 residues.

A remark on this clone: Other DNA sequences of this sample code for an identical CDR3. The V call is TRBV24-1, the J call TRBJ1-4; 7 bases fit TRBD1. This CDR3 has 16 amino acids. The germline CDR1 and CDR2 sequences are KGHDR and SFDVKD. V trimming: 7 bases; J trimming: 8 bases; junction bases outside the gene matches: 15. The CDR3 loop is CATSDPGQQEWEKLFF. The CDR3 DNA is TGTGCCACCAGCGACCCGGGACAGCAGGAATGGGAAAAACTGTTTTTT.

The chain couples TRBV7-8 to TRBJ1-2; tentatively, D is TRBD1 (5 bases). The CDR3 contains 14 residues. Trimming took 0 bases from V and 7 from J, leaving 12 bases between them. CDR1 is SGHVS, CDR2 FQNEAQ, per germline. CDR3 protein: CASSLAQGGTGYTF. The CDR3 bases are TGTGCCAGCAGCTTAGCGCAGGGAGGGACTGGCTACACCTTC.

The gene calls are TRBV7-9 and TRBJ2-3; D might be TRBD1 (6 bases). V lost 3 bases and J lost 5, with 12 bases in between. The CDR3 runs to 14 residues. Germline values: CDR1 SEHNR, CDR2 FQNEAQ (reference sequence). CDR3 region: CASSLNGQQDTQYF. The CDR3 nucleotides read TGTGCCAGCAGCTTGAACGGACAGCAAGATACGCAGTATTTT.

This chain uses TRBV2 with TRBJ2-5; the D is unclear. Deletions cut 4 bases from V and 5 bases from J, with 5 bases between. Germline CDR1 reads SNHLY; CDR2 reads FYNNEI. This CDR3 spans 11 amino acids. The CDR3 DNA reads TGTGCCAGCAGTGGCCGGGAGACCCAGTACTTC. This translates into CASSGRETQYF.

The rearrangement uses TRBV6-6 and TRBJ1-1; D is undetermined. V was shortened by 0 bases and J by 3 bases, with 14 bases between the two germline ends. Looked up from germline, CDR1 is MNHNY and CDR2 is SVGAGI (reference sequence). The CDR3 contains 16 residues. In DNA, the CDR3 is TGTGCCAGCAGTTACTCGCTCACGGGTGTAGACACTGAAGCTTTCTTT. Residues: CASSYSLTGVDTEAFF.

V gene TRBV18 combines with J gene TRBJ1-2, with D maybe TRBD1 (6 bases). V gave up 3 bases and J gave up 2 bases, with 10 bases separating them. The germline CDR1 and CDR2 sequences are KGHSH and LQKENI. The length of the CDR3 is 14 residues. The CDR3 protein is CASSPDSLNYGYTF. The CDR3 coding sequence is TGTGCCAGCTCACCGGACAGTCTCAACTATGGCTACACCTTC.

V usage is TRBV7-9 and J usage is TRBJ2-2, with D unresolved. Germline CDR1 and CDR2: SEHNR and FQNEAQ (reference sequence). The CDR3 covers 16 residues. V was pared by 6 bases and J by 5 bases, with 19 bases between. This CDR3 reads CASRGLYGRDTGELFF. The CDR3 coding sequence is TGTGCCAGCAGGGGTTTATATGGGCGCGATACCGGGGAGCTGTTTTTT.

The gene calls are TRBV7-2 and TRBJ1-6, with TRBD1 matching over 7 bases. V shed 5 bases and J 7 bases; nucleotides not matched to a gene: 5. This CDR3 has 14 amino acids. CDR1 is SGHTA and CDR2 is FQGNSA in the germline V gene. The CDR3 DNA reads TGTGCCAGCAGCGTCGGACAGGCAAATTCACCCCTCCACTTT. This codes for CASSVGQANSPLHF.

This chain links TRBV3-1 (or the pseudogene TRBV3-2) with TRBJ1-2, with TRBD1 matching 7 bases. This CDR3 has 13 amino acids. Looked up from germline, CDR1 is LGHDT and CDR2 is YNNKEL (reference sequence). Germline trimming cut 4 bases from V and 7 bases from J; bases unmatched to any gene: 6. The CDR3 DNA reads TGTGCCAGCAGCCCCGAGGGACAGACTGGCTACACCTTC. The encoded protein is CASSPEGQTGYTF.

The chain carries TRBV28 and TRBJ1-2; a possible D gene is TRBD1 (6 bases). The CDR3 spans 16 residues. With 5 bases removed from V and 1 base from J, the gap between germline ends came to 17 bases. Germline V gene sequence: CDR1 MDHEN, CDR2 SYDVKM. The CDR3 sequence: CASSASTGTFNYGYTF. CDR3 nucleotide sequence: TGTGCCAGCAGTGCTAGCACAGGGACCTTTAACTATGGCTACACCTTC.

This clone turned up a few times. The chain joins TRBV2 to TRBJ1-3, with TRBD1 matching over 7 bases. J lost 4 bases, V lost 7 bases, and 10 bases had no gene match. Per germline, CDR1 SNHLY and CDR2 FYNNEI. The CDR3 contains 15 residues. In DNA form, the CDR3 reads TGTGCCAGCACCGGGGGGGGACAGAGCGGAAACACCATATATTTT. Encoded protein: CASTGGGQSGNTIYF.

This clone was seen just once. CDR3 sequence: CASSSPGGGLQETQYF. Written as DNA, the CDR3 is TGTGCCAGCAGCTCCCCGGGGGGGGGCCTCCAAGAGACCCAGTACTTC. The chain links TRBV7-8 to TRBJ2-5, with 8 bases aligning to TRBD2. Germline CDR1 and CDR2: SGHVS and FQNEAQ. The CDR3 is made up of 16 amino acids. V lost 4 bases and J lost 1; bases outside the gene matches: 8.

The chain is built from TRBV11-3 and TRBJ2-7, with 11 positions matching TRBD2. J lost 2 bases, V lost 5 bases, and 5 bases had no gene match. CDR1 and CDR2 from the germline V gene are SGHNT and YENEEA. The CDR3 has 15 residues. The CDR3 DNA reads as TGTGCCAGCAGCCTCAGACTAGCGGGGCCCTACGAGCAGTACTTC. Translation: CASSLRLAGPYEQYF.

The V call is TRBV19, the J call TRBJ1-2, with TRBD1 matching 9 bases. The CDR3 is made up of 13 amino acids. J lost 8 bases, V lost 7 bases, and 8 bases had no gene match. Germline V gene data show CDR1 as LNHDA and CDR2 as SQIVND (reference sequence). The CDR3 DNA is TGTGCCAGTAAAACAGGGGGCGCAGAGGGCTACACCTTC. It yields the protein CASKTGGAEGYTF. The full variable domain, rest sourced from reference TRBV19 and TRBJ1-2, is DGGITQSPKYLFRKEGQNVTLSCEQNLNHDAMYWYRQDPGQGLRLIYYSQIVNDFQKGDIAEGYSVSREKKESFPLTVTSAQKNPTAFYLCASKTGGAEGYTFGSGTRLTVV.

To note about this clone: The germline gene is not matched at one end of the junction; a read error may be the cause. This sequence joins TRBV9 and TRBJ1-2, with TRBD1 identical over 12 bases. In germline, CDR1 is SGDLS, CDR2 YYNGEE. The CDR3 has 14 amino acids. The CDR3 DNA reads TGTGCCAGCAGCGTGGGGACAGGGGGCCCCGGAACTCGCTTC. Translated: CASSVGTGGPGTRF.